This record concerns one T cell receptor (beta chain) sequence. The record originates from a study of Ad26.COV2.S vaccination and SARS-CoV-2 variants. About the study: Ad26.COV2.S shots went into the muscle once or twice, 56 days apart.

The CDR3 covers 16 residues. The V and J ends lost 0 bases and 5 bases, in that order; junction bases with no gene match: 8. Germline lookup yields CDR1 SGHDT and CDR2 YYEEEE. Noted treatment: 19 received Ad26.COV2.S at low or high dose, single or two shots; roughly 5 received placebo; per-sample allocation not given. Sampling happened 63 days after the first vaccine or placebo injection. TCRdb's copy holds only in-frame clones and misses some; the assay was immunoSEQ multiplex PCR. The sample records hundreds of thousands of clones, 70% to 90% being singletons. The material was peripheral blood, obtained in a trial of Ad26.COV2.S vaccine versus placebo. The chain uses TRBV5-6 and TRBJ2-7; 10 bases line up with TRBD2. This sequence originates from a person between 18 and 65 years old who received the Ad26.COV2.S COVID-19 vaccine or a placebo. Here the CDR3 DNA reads TGTGCCAGCAGCTTGGGACTAGCGGGCTTGGGGAACGAGCAGTACTTC. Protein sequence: CASSLGLAGLGNEQYF.